This T cell receptor (beta chain) was documented in a study of shared clonotypes between healthy human individuals (TCRdb year 2020). Regarding the study in general: The cohort included three men and a couple of women between 18 and 49 years of age. Each donor's leukapheresis produced roughly between about 0.9 and 9.5 billion PBMCs. Libraries were prepared and TCR repertoires were sequenced by different laboratories using diverse techniques, in order to increase sequencing depth and limit assay-specific biases. For each donor, CD4 naive and CD4 memory were each given three plates, CD8 naive was given two plates, and CD8 memory was given one plate. To estimate repertoire size and how much clonotypes are shared between individuals, the study performed deep sequencing of blood TCR repertoires from about five healthy adults.

As to this clone: Its antigen is unknown. Base qualities are not at hand, and no much larger clone is one base apart.

The germline V gene specifies SGHRS as CDR1 and YFSETQ as CDR2. From cysteine to phenylalanine, the CDR3 is 12 amino acids long. The retained sequence is limited to the CDR3, 36 bases, with the frame set at the first base. V is pared back by 0 bases and J by 7 bases, with 8 bases lying between the germline termini. The paper's findings and limits, for the study overall: The genetic and exposure-history diversity represented was limited by the small number of donors. When a handful of donors were compared, the shared fraction of clonotypes was approximately 5% for naive CD4, less than 4% for naive CD8, 2.3% for memory CD4, and 0.4% for memory CD8. Naive subsets generally had larger estimated clonotype richness than memory subsets did. Only blood was sampled, and tissue TCR repertoires likely differ from those in blood. Pairwise subsampling led to the expectation that sequencing depth would affect the degree of clonotype sharing among donors. Rarefaction of sorted-subset datasets indicated incomplete sequencing despite the large sequencing depth. Higher generation probabilities were observed for clonotypes shared by all four sorted-subset donors than for non-shared clonotypes.

Using the deep immunoSEQ assay, multiplex PCR amplified TCR CDR3 regions from genomic DNA. Extracted genomic DNA from each cell subset was distributed evenly across all wells of several immunoSEQ 96-well plates, and each plate was treated as a replicate. For sorted subsets, each replicate PCR was loaded with 200 ng genomic DNA, equivalent to some 27,000 T cell genomes. The purified libraries were quantified using a Qubit 3.0 fluorometer, sized with a Bioanalyzer 2100, and then quantified again using the KAPA Library Quantification kit. A separate single-read 150-cycle Illumina NextSeq 550 flow cell was used to sequence each immunoSEQ 96-well plate. As for how the authors treated the data: The immunoSEQ output contained only junctional sequences without quality scores, so filtering could not match that applied to full-length reads. Sequences were annotated with PyIR, a Python wrapper for IgBLAST v1.9, and V/J genes and CDR3 were assigned using IMGT germline references. Reads with weak V/J assignments (E-value above 1e-6), missing CDR3, stop codons, out-of-frame junctions, or ambiguous translated residues were removed. V3J clonotypes were defined as sequences sharing the same inferred V gene, J gene, and CDR3 amino acid sequence. Percentage overlap between repertoires was calculated by dividing the number of shared unique clonotypes by the size of the smaller repertoire. Three approaches were used to assess repertoire richness: RTK rarefaction, the Chao1 estimator, and Recon v2.1 estimates of unobserved clonotypes. For all TCRbeta clonotypes obtained by the gDNA method from a handful of donors, generation probabilities were computed with OLGA. TCRdb took this table from immuneACCESS and kept in-frame rearrangements with V and J called. Such tables lack part of the clones; where checked against another copy, unresolved V genes explain under half of the gap, and the rest is unexplained. Clonal size and the V and J genes are those of that table, whereas D and trimming came from the DNA. This sample is represented by approximately 2.1 million clones; 85% to 95% of them were singletons. Jointly, the top ten make up about 0.39% of the sample.

The donors were healthy, HIV-negative adults who had no recently reported acute infections or vaccinations. Only Caucasian adults living in Nashville, Tennessee, USA were represented among the donors. Magnetic negative selection was used to enrich CD4+ T cells, after which naive cells were positively selected on CD45RA and the negative fraction became the memory subset. Blood was collected by leukapheresis, and PBMCs were isolated by Ficoll-Histopaque density gradient centrifugation and then cryopreserved in liquid nitrogen vapor phase. Purity and quantity of every magnetically sorted T cell population were checked by analytical flow cytometry. From each sorted fraction, genomic DNA was isolated and quantified by UV absorbance on a Nanodrop 2000c.

Recombination joined TRBV5-1 with TRBJ2-7, with the identity of the D gene unclear. The TCR sequence derives from a man aged 18-30 years in good health. Some clones in this sample may be carry-over from other donors' samples. The sequenced sample was naive CD4+ T cells from PBMCs. Read against the paper, the sample's cell subset or site label means: CD45RA+ positively selected. CDR3 protein: CASSLEAGEQYF. The bases are TGCGCCAGCAGCTTGGAGGCCGGAGAGCAGTACTTC.